Below, 11 T cell receptor beta chains from the same sample are listed, as sequenced in a study of chemoradiotherapy in HPV16-positive cancers. Produced via immunoSEQ multiplex PCR; TCRdb's table is partial and in-frame only. The table shows roughly 28,000 clones, with about 91% occurring only once. Here the sequenced sample was blood, taken from a patient who underwent chemoradiotherapy. The receptors derive from a human donor with HPV-associated anogenital cancer.

The rearrangement joins TRBV29-1 to TRBJ2-3; no clear D gene. The ends were cut back, 3 bases at V and 10 bases at J, with 17 bases in the middle. Germline assignment: CDR1 SQVTM and CDR2 ANQGSEA. CDR3 length: 13 residues. The CDR3 reads CSVDGQASRAQYF. CDR3 nucleotide sequence: TGCAGCGTTGATGGCCAGGCCAGTCGGGCGCAGTATTTT.

This chain connects TRBV5-6 to TRBJ1-1; D ambiguous. V was shortened by 4 bases and J by 0 bases, with 10 bases between the two germline ends. Germline V gene data show CDR1 as SGHDT and CDR2 as YYEEEE. This CDR3 is built from 14 residues. CDR3 sequence: CASSRRQMNTEAFF. CDR3 bases: TGTGCCAGCAGCCGCCGGCAGATGAACACTGAAGCTTTCTTT.

CDR3 amino acids: CASRRTGVSTGGELFF. In DNA form, the CDR3 reads TGTGCCAGCAGAAGGACAGGGGTTTCCACCGGTGGGGAGCTGTTTTTT. The chain couples TRBV5-4 to TRBJ2-2; 9 bases agree with TRBD1. CDR1 is SGHNT and CDR2 is YYREEE in the germline V gene (reference sequence). V lost 5 bases to trimming and J lost 8 bases; unmatched junction nucleotides: 13. The CDR3 extends over 16 amino acids.

J is TRBJ2-2 and V is TRBV10-2; 15 nucleotides agree with TRBD2. Germline V gene sequence: CDR1 WSHSY, CDR2 SAAADI. The CDR3 covers 17 residues. V gave up 6 bases and J gave up 0 bases; unmatched junction bases: 2. The CDR3 here is CASRGTSGRTNTGELFF. The CDR3 bases are TGCGCCAGCAGGGGGACTAGCGGGAGGACGAACACCGGGGAGCTGTTTTTT.

CDR3 sequence reads: CASSINEGTDTQYF. The CDR3 DNA reads as TGTGCCAGTAGTATAAACGAGGGCACAGATACGCAGTATTTT. The V and J genes are TRBV19 and TRBJ2-3; D gene ambiguous. Trimming left V 2 bases short and J 1 base short, with 7 bases between. The germline gives CDR1 LNHDA, CDR2 SQIVND (reference sequence). The CDR3 totals 14 residues. Variable domain in full (rest from reference TRBV19 and TRBJ2-3): DGGITQSPKYLFRKEGQNVTLSCEQNLNHDAMYWYRQDPGQGLRLIYYSQIVNDFQKGDIAEGYSVSREKKESFPLTVTSAQKNPTAFYLCASSINEGTDTQYFGPGTRLTVL.

The chain couples TRBV25-1 to TRBJ1-1; 7 bases fit TRBD1. The CDR3 runs to 14 residues. CDR1 and CDR2 (germline): MGHDK, SYGVNS. V trimming: 8 bases; J trimming: 0 bases; junction bases outside the gene matches: 6. In DNA, the CDR3 is TGTGCCAGCCTCCGGACAGGACTGAACACTGAAGCTTTCTTT. This codes for CASLRTGLNTEAFF.

The chain links TRBV5-8 to TRBJ2-3, with D possibly matching TRBD2 (6 bases). The V and J ends lost 2 bases and 6 bases respectively, with 13 bases between them. This CDR3 region has 14 residues. CDR1 and CDR2 from the germline V gene are SGHTS and YDEGEE. CDR3 sequence reads: CASSFGTPGDTQYF. The CDR3 bases are TGTGCCAGCAGCTTCGGGACTCCGGGGGATACGCAGTATTTT.

This chain connects TRBV7-9 to TRBJ2-3; D unresolved. V gave up 1 base and J gave up 2 bases, with 7 bases separating them. The CDR3 contains 14 residues. Germline-derived CDR1 and CDR2 are SEHNR and FQNEAQ (reference sequence). This CDR3 is CASSLVRYTDTQYF. CDR3 DNA: TGTGCCAGCAGCTTAGTTAGGTACACAGATACGCAGTATTTT.

In the case of this clone: Mismatch with germline at one junction end may stem from a read error. The genes are TRBV10-1 and TRBJ2-7; 11 bases are a match to TRBD1. Germline CDR1 is WNHNN and CDR2 is SYGVQD (reference sequence). The CDR3 is made up of 15 amino acids. The CDR3 sequence: CASSEGRTGGGRYGF. The CDR3 region has the DNA TGCGCCAGCAGTGAAGGTCGGACAGGGGGCGGGCGATATGGCTTC.

The rearrangement joins TRBV13 to TRBJ2-3; TRBD2 matches 7 bases. Trimming took 4 bases from V and 4 from J; bases not matched to a gene: 11. The CDR3 sequence is 16 residues long. The germline V gene has CDR1 PRHDT and CDR2 FYEKMQ (reference sequence). CDR3 sequence (DNA): TGTGCCAGCAGCTCAGCCGAAGCGGGGAGGGCAGATACGCAGTATTTT. It translates to CASSSAEAGRADTQYF.

V usage is TRBV7-9 and J usage is TRBJ2-3; no definite D call. The CDR3 has 14 residues. Germline CDR1 and CDR2: SEHNR and FQNEAQ (reference sequence). V shed 0 bases and J shed 0 bases, with 4 bases lying between them. The chain's CDR3 is CASSLADSTDTQYF. CDR3 nucleotide sequence: TGTGCCAGCAGCTTAGCGGACAGCACAGATACGCAGTATTTT.